Presented here are 25 T cell receptor beta chains from one specimen sequenced in a study of beta chain features in type 1 diabetes. Since all of the isolated RNA was reverse transcribed, expressed TCRB transcripts were what got sequenced. Clones were sequenced by immunoSEQ multiplex PCR, and TCRdb holds only the in-frame ones, with some missing. The table has over 350,000 clones, about 15% seen once. Material: naive CD4+ T cells from blood. Receptors were obtained from a woman younger than 30 in good health.

The chain employs TRBV14 and TRBJ2-1; maybe TRBD2 (6 bases). The V end was cut by 4 bases, the J end by 6 bases, with 10 bases between. CDR3 size: 13 residues. Germline values: CDR1 SGHDN, CDR2 FVKESK. This CDR3 reads CASSLERVNEQFF. CDR3 DNA: TGTGCCAGCAGCCTCGAGCGGGTCAATGAGCAGTTCTTC.

This clone was found a few times. This chain uses TRBV27 with TRBJ1-3, with D tentatively TRBD1 (6 bases). The CDR3 is made up of 15 amino acids. Looked up from germline, CDR1 is MNHEY and CDR2 is SMNVEV (reference sequence). Trimming cost V 4 bases and J 0 bases, with 10 bases left between them. The CDR3: CASSSQGLSGNTIYF. CDR3 DNA sequence: TGTGCCAGCAGTTCCCAGGGGCTCTCTGGAAACACCATATATTTT.

This clone was observed a handful of times. The chain carries TRBV6-6 and TRBJ1-5; TRBD1 might be the D (5 bases). The CDR3 is made up of 16 amino acids. V gave up 2 bases and J gave up 0 bases, with 11 bases separating them. CDR1 is MNHNY, CDR2 SVGAGI, per germline (reference sequence). The CDR3 sequence: CASSYPTATSNQPQHF. CDR3 coding DNA: TGTGCCAGCAGTTACCCGACAGCCACTAGCAATCAGCCCCAGCATTTT.

The rearrangement links TRBV18 to TRBJ2-5; a possible D gene is TRBD2 (6 bases). The CDR3 contains 14 residues. V lost 3 bases to trimming and J lost 3 bases, with 11 bases between them. Germline V CDR1 and CDR2: KGHSH, LQKENI. CDR3 amino acids: CASSPGLGKETQYF. In DNA, the CDR3 is TGTGCCAGCTCACCGGGACTGGGGAAAGAGACCCAGTACTTC.

This clone was seen only a few times. The chain is built from TRBV11-2 and TRBJ2-3, with TRBD2 identical over 10 bases. The CDR3 contains 15 residues. Germline V gives CDR1 SGHAT, CDR2 FQNNGV. Trimming removed 3 bases from V and 0 bases from J; junction bases left unmatched: 0. The CDR3 DNA follows: TGTGCCAGCAGCTTTAGCGGGAGGAGCACAGATACGCAGTATTTT. Translated: CASSFSGRSTDTQYF.

There are a few counts of this clone. J is TRBJ2-1 and V is TRBV19, with D unclear. CDR3 length equals 12 residues. Trimming removed 3 bases at V and 4 bases at J, with 4 bases between. CDR1 is LNHDA and CDR2 is SQIVND in the germline V gene (reference sequence). Written as DNA, the CDR3 is TGTGCCAGTAGTATGCGGTACAATGAGCAGTTCTTC. Its protein is CASSMRYNEQFF.

The chain uses TRBV25-1 and TRBJ2-1; 7 positions agree with TRBD2. After removal of 5 bases from V and 4 bases from J, the junction contained 11 bases not matched to a gene. The CDR3 totals 16 residues. From germline, CDR1 is MGHDK and CDR2 SYGVNS. CDR3 protein: CASSPVRTRTYNEQFF. In DNA form, the CDR3 reads TGTGCCAGCAGTCCCGTGCGGACTAGGACGTACAATGAGCAGTTCTTC.

The chain joins TRBV29-1 to TRBJ2-1; 10 bases line up with TRBD2. V lost 4 bases to trimming and J lost 5 bases; unmatched junction nucleotides: 8. CDR1 is SQVTM and CDR2 is ANQGSEA in the germline V gene. The CDR3 is 15 amino acids. CDR3 loop: CSVGFKLAGDNEQFF. The CDR3 DNA reads as TGCAGCGTTGGGTTCAAGCTAGCGGGGGACAATGAGCAGTTCTTC.

For this clone: The identical CDR3 is also encoded by other nucleotide sequences in the sample. The rearrangement joins TRBV20-1 to TRBJ1-2; a weak D match, TRBD1 (6 bases). This CDR3 is 11 amino acids long. In germline, CDR1 is DFQATT, CDR2 SNEGSKA (reference sequence). V was pared by 3 bases and J by 4 bases, with 6 bases between. CDR3 bases: TGCAGTGCTAGGGACAGCTATGGCTACACCTTC. Translation gives CSARDSYGYTF.

This clone came up a few times. In DNA, the CDR3 is TGTGCCAGCTGGTCGGACAGTCGGAAAAACATTCAGTACTTC. Its protein product is CASWSDSRKNIQYF. V gene TRBV6-5 combines with J gene TRBJ2-4, with TRBD1 as a possible D gene (6 bases). This CDR3 region has 14 residues. Germline CDR1 and CDR2: MNHEY and SVGAGI. Trimming left V 8 bases short and J 4 bases short, with 15 bases between.

The CDR3 sequence is CAWTTPPGNTIYF. DNA for the CDR3: TGTGCCTGGACCACTCCCCCTGGAAACACCATATATTTT. The rearrangement links TRBV30 to TRBJ1-3; D ambiguous. Trimming took 4 bases from V and 2 from J, leaving 9 bases between them. This CDR3 has 13 residues. CDR1 is GTSNPN and CDR2 is SVGIG in the germline V gene (reference sequence).

This chain joins TRBV30 and TRBJ1-5, with 7 nucleotides matching TRBD1. Germline CDR1 reads GTSNPN; CDR2 reads SVGIG (reference sequence). V gave up 0 bases and J gave up 2 bases; unmatched junction bases: 10. This CDR3 is 17 amino acids long. CDR3 DNA sequence: TGTGCCTGGAGTGTAATCAGACAGGGTGGTGGCAATCAGCCCCAGCATTTT. Translation gives CAWSVIRQGGGNQPQHF.

The V call is TRBV4-3, the J call TRBJ1-1; no definite D call. Germline assignment: CDR1 LGHNA and CDR2 YSLEER. CDR3 length equals 12 residues. Trimming left V 2 bases short and J 1 base short, with 2 bases between. The CDR3 sequence is CASSQRNTEAFF. The CDR3 region has the DNA TGCGCCAGCAGCCAACGGAACACTGAAGCTTTCTTT.

CDR3 nucleotide sequence: TGTGCCTGGAGTGTTACAGGTTCCGGGACCCAGTACTTC. It codes for CAWSVTGSGTQYF. V is TRBV30 and J is TRBJ2-5; D is possibly TRBD1 (5 bases). This CDR3 comprises 13 residues. CDR1 and CDR2 from the germline V gene are GTSNPN and SVGIG (reference sequence). Trimming shortened V by 0 bases and J by 7 bases, and 12 bases separated the two germline ends.

This clone was seen a few times. Other DNA variants within this sample encode the same CDR3. The chain is built from TRBV30 and TRBJ2-3; 10 bases are shared with TRBD2. CDR1 is GTSNPN, CDR2 SVGIG, per germline (reference sequence). This CDR3 contains 16 residues. The V gene end was trimmed by 0 bases and the J gene end by 1 base; junction bases not matched to a gene: 4. The CDR3 coding sequence is TGTGCCTGGAGTGTAGGGCTAGCGGGGGGCACAGATACGCAGTATTTT. This translates into CAWSVGLAGGTDTQYF.

J is TRBJ1-1 and V is TRBV30; D possibly corresponds to TRBD1 (6 bases). Per the germline V gene, CDR1 is GTSNPN and CDR2 is SVGIG (reference sequence). CDR3 size: 13 residues. V lost 5 bases to trimming and J lost 1 base, with 11 bases between them. In DNA form, the CDR3 reads TGTGCCTGGGGGGGCACAGAGAACACTGAAGCTTTCTTT. It codes for CAWGGTENTEAFF. The full variable domain, with the rest looked up from reference TRBV30 and TRBJ1-1, is SQTIHQWPATLVQPVGSPLSLECTVEGTSNPNLYWYRQAAGRGLQLLFYSVGIGQISSEVPQNLSASRPQDRQFILSSKKLLLSDSGFYLCAWGGTENTEAFFGQGTRLTVV.

This clone was observed a handful of times. This chain uses TRBV30 with TRBJ1-4, with TRBD1 as a possible D gene (5 bases). The length of the CDR3 is 15 residues. Germline-derived CDR1 and CDR2 are GTSNPN and SVGIG (reference sequence). V gave up 2 bases and J gave up 5 bases, with 15 bases separating them. The CDR3 spells CAWSYPRGANEKLFF. CDR3 bases: TGTGCCTGGAGTTACCCACGTGGGGCGAATGAAAAACTGTTTTTT.

The CDR3 DNA follows: TGTGCCAGGATGGCCGGGAGCAATCAGCCCCAGCATTTT. This gives the protein CARMAGSNQPQHF. The chain uses TRBV21-1 and TRBJ1-5. TRBV21-1 is designated a pseudogene. The CDR3 is 13 residues long.

This clone was counted only a few times. The chain uses TRBV28 and TRBJ2-7; 10 nucleotides align to TRBD2. The CDR3 covers 14 residues. CDR1 and CDR2 (germline): MDHEN, SYDVKM. V was pared by 9 bases and J by 4 bases, with 9 bases of the junction left unmatched. The CDR3, as DNA: TGTGCCAGTGACTCCGGGACTAGCGTGTACGAGCAGTACTTC. It yields the protein CASDSGTSVYEQYF.

The chain has TRBV7-2 and TRBJ2-1; D is possibly TRBD2 (5 bases). Trimming removed 0 bases from V and 4 bases from J, with 10 bases in between. CDR3 size: 15 residues. Germline V gene data show CDR1 as SGHTA and CDR2 as FQGNSA. CDR3 coding DNA: TGTGCCAGCAGCTTAGCTTCCGGGGTTTACAATGAGCAGTTCTTC. As protein: CASSLASGVYNEQFF.

The chain is built from TRBV29-1 and TRBJ2-1; 9 bases align to TRBD2. The CDR3 contains 15 residues. Germline-derived CDR1 and CDR2 are SQVTM and ANQGSEA. The junction had 12 bases not matched to a gene; V was cut back by 7 bases and J by 5 bases. The CDR3 DNA is TGCAGCGCCCGGGGTAGCGGGAGACTCGACAATGAGCAGTTCTTC. It encodes CSARGSGRLDNEQFF.

DNA of the CDR3: TGTGCCAGCAGCGTGCTAGCGGGAGGTAGAGATACGCAGTATTTT. Translation: CASSVLAGGRDTQYF. This chain connects TRBV9 to TRBJ2-3; 11 bases are shared with TRBD2. This CDR3 spans 15 amino acids. The ends lost 2 bases at V and 5 bases at J; junction bases unmatched: 4. Germline V gene data show CDR1 as SGDLS and CDR2 as YYNGEE.

This clone was picked up a small number of times. The V call is TRBV5-4, the J call TRBJ2-1; TRBD1 matches 8 bases. CDR1 and CDR2 (germline): SGHNT, YYREEE (reference sequence). With V trimmed by 4 bases and J by 4 bases, 16 bases remained unmatched. The CDR3 sequence is 18 residues long. CDR3 region: CASSAGQAWARGYNEQFF. In DNA, the CDR3 is TGTGCCAGCAGCGCGGGACAGGCGTGGGCGCGGGGATACAATGAGCAGTTCTTC.

The sample holds a few counts of this clone. This CDR3 is CASSPGQARYEQYF. The CDR3 DNA is TGTGCCAGCAGCCCTGGACAGGCTCGCTACGAGCAGTACTTC. V is TRBV7-2 and J is TRBJ2-7, with TRBD1 matching 7 bases. The CDR3 totals 14 residues. Germline V CDR1 and CDR2: SGHTA, FQGNSA. The V segment lost 5 bases and the J segment 3 bases; nucleotides outside the gene matches: 7.

This clone was counted a few times. The V and J genes are TRBV30 and TRBJ2-7; TRBD2 matches 10 bases. Germline lookup yields CDR1 GTSNPN and CDR2 SVGIG (reference sequence). V trimming: 5 bases; J trimming: 2 bases; junction bases outside the gene matches: 9. This CDR3 is built from 15 residues. CDR3 residues: CAWGVTSGRAYEQYF. The CDR3 DNA reads TGTGCCTGGGGGGTGACTAGCGGGCGGGCCTACGAGCAGTACTTC. The full variable domain, its missing parts supplied by reference TRBV30 and TRBJ2-7, is SQTIHQWPATLVQPVGSPLSLECTVEGTSNPNLYWYRQAAGRGLQLLFYSVGIGQISSEVPQNLSASRPQDRQFILSSKKLLLSDSGFYLCAWGVTSGRAYEQYFGPGTRLTVT.